These 26 T cell receptor beta chains came from one sample sequenced in a study of OX40 agonist ivuxolimab in advanced cancers. This table comes from immunoSEQ multiplex PCR, and its TCRdb copy is limited to in-frame clones, with some not included. This sample yields more than 25,000 clones, of which more than 75% are seen a single time; 25% belongs to the top ten. The sequences come from CD4+ or CD8+ T cells sorted from blood, collected in a trial of the OX40 agonist ivuxolimab. These receptors all come from an adult with an advanced solid tumor such as melanoma, head and neck, liver or kidney cancer.

The V gene is TRBV19, the J gene TRBJ2-2; D call uncertain. The CDR3 extends over 12 amino acids. Trimming left V 3 bases short and J 4 bases short, with 3 bases between. CDR1 LNHDA and CDR2 SQIVND come from the germline V gene (reference sequence). CDR3 in amino acids: CASSMITGELFF. DNA for the CDR3: TGTGCCAGTAGTATGATCACCGGGGAGCTGTTTTTT.

The chain uses TRBV5-4 and TRBJ2-2; TRBD2 aligns across 12 bases. Trimming removed 4 bases from V and 5 bases from J; junction bases left unmatched: 6. The CDR3 contains 16 residues. Germline CDR1 reads SGHNT; CDR2 reads YYREEE (reference sequence). CDR3 in DNA: TGTGCCAGCAGCACAAGACTAGCGGGAGCGACCGGGGAGCTGTTTTTT. It is translated as CASSTRLAGATGELFF. Combining the CDR3 with reference TRBV5-4 and TRBJ2-2 gives the whole variable domain ETGVTQSPTHLIKTRGQQVTLRCSSQSGHNTVSWYQQALGQGPQFIFQYYREEENGRGNFPPRFSGLQFPNYSSELNVNALELDDSALYLCASSTRLAGATGELFFGEGSRLTVL.

V gene TRBV10-3 combines with J gene TRBJ1-2, with D hard to call. The germline V gene has CDR1 ENHRY and CDR2 SYGVKD. There are 13 residues in the CDR3. V dropped 4 bases and J dropped 6 bases, with 12 bases sitting between them. CDR3 loop: CAISGNWEDGYTF. Here the CDR3 DNA reads TGTGCCATCAGTGGTAACTGGGAGGATGGCTACACCTTC.

The genes are TRBV7-2 and TRBJ2-7; D may be TRBD1 or TRBD2 (5 bases each). Trimming removed 5 bases from V and 0 bases from J, with 17 bases in between. Germline CDR1 is SGHTA and CDR2 is FQGNSA. This CDR3 is built from 16 residues. In DNA form, the CDR3 reads TGTGCCAGCAGCGCTTCGGGGCTTGACAACTCCTACGAGCAGTACTTC. Protein sequence: CASSASGLDNSYEQYF.

This clone appeared a single time. The DNA for the CDR3 is TGTGCCAGCAGCTTAGCCCCGTTTCTGGACAGAAGCTATGAAGCTTTCTTT. Its translation is CASSLAPFLDRSYEAFF. The chain links TRBV11-3 to TRBJ1-1; D is perhaps TRBD1 (6 bases). The germline CDR1 and CDR2 sequences are SGHNT and YENEEA. The CDR3 has 17 residues. V lost 1 base and J lost 7, with 22 bases in between.

CDR3 in amino acids: CASSKFAGQPVSYGYTF. Here the CDR3 DNA reads TGTGCCAGCAGCAAATTCGCTGGACAGCCCGTTAGCTATGGCTACACCTTC. The V gene is TRBV21-1, the J gene TRBJ1-2; the table's D call TRBD1 went unverified against the DNA. TRBV21-1 is a documented pseudogene. This CDR3 is 17 amino acids long.

This sequence joins TRBV6-5 and TRBJ2-7; D unclear. Germline CDR1 and CDR2: MNHEY and SVGAGI. The V and J ends lost 2 bases and 1 base respectively, with 6 bases between them. The CDR3 covers 13 residues. CDR3 loop: CASSYGGSYEQYF. The CDR3 nucleotides read TGTGCCAGCAGTTACGGTGGGTCCTACGAGCAGTACTTC.

The chain couples TRBV11-3 to TRBJ2-3; TRBD1 matches 10 bases. Trimming removed 3 bases from V and 0 bases from J; junction bases left unmatched: 12. Germline values: CDR1 SGHNT, CDR2 YENEEA. The CDR3 totals 19 residues. The CDR3 region has the DNA TGTGCCAGCAGCTTTTACCGCGGACAGGGGGGGACTAGCACAGATACGCAGTATTTT. Its protein product is CASSFYRGQGGTSTDTQYF. The complete variable domain, with remaining parts taken from reference TRBV11-3 and TRBJ2-3, reads EAGVVQSPRYKIIEKKQPVAFWCNPISGHNTLYWYLQNLGQGPELLIRYENEEAVDDSQLPKDRFSAERLKGVDSTLKIQPAELGDSAVYLCASSFYRGQGGTSTDTQYFGPGTRLTVL.

The gene calls are TRBV7-9 and TRBJ2-2, with D perhaps matching TRBD2 (6 bases). The germline gives CDR1 SEHNR, CDR2 FQNEAQ (reference sequence). V was trimmed by 1 base and J by 4 bases, leaving 7 bases between them. The CDR3 loop spans 14 amino acids. Here the CDR3 reads CASSLEGGTGELFF. The CDR3 DNA is TGTGCCAGCAGCTTAGAGGGAGGCACCGGGGAGCTGTTTTTT.

The J gene is TRBJ2-2, the V gene TRBV2; 12 bases align to TRBD1. The germline V gene has CDR1 SNHLY and CDR2 FYNNEI. Trimming at V came to 2 bases and at J to 3 bases, leaving 7 bases not matched to a gene. The CDR3 length is 18 residues. CDR3 bases: TGTGCCAGCAGTGAACAAGGGACAGGGGGCGCGGACACCGGGGAGCTGTTTTTT. This encodes CASSEQGTGGADTGELFF.

The chain couples TRBV14 to TRBJ2-1; 7 bases are shared with TRBD1. Germline V CDR1 and CDR2: SGHDN, FVKESK. CDR3 length: 16 residues. V was clipped by 3 bases and J by 8 bases; unmatched bases: 13. As DNA, the CDR3 is TGTGCCAGCAGCCAGGTTGACAGGGTATATATCGATGAGCAGTTCTTC. Amino acids: CASSQVDRVYIDEQFF.

This chain connects TRBV15 to TRBJ2-3, with D possibly being TRBD1 or TRBD2 (5 bases each). Germline V lookup: CDR1 LNHNV, CDR2 YYDKDF (reference sequence). The CDR3 loop spans 18 amino acids. V was pared by 2 bases and J by 0 bases, with 18 bases between. Here the CDR3 DNA reads TGTGCCACCAGCAGATGGCCCATGAGGGGCCGGAGCACAGATACGCAGTATTTT. Its translation is CATSRWPMRGRSTDTQYF.

On this clone itself: Additional DNA sequences in this sample encode the identical CDR3. The CDR3 DNA follows: TGCGCCAGCAGCCAAAGGGGTGGGGGAGTCACAGATACGCAGTATTTT. Its protein product is CASSQRGGGVTDTQYF. V and J are TRBV4-1 and TRBJ2-3; D is tentatively TRBD1 or TRBD2 (5 bases each). The CDR3 sequence is 16 residues long. Trimming took 2 bases from V and 2 from J, leaving 14 bases between them. CDR1 is MGHRA, CDR2 YSYEKL, per germline.

The chain joins TRBV4-1 to TRBJ2-1, with D hard to call. Germline-derived CDR1 and CDR2 are MGHRA and YSYEKL. The CDR3 extends over 15 amino acids. V shed 2 bases and J shed 6 bases, with 14 bases lying between them. In DNA, the CDR3 is TGCGCCAGCAGCCAATCGACGGCCACCGGCAATGAGCAGTTCTTC. Translated: CASSQSTATGNEQFF.

The V and J genes are TRBV15 and TRBJ2-1; D possibly corresponds to TRBD2 (6 bases). Germline V gene lookup returns CDR1 LNHNV and CDR2 YYDKDF (reference sequence). The CDR3 consists of 16 residues. The ends were cut back, 0 bases at V and 2 bases at J, with 11 bases in the middle. The CDR3 coding sequence is TGTGCCACCAGCAGAGAAGGAGCGGGTGCCTACAATGAGCAGTTCTTC. Protein: CATSREGAGAYNEQFF. The entire variable domain, with the rest obtained from reference TRBV15 and TRBJ2-1, is as follows: DAMVIQNPRYQVTQFGKPVTLSCSQTLNHNVMYWYQQKSSQAPKLLFHYYDKDFNNEADTPDNFQSRRPNTSFCFLDIRSPGLGDTAMYLCATSREGAGAYNEQFFGPGTRLTVL.

The chain couples TRBV27 to TRBJ2-3; D is uncertain. V was trimmed by 3 bases and J by 1 base, leaving 5 bases between them. Germline loops: CDR1 MNHEY, CDR2 SMNVEV (reference sequence). CDR3 length: 13 residues. The CDR3 protein is CASSFSRTDTQYF. The CDR3 DNA sequence: TGTGCCAGCAGTTTTTCCCGCACAGATACGCAGTATTTT.

V usage is TRBV5-6 and J usage is TRBJ2-7; TRBD2 matches at 7 bases. Germline CDR1 reads SGHDT; CDR2 reads YYEEEE. The CDR3 sequence is 14 residues long. J was trimmed by 3 bases and V by 3 bases; bases with no gene match: 6. CDR3 nucleotide sequence: TGTGCCAGCAGCTCTCCCGCGGGGGACTACGAGCAGTACTTC. Amino acid sequence: CASSSPAGDYEQYF. Using reference TRBV5-6 and TRBJ2-7 for the parts outside the CDR3, the full variable domain is DAGVTQSPTHLIKTRGQQVTLRCSPKSGHDTVSWYQQALGQGPQFIFQYYEEEERQRGNFPDRFSGHQFPNYSSELNVNALLLGDSALYLCASSSPAGDYEQYFGPGTRLTVT.

V usage is TRBV6-6 and J usage is TRBJ2-7, with D unclear. Germline CDR1 is MNHNY and CDR2 is SVGAGI (reference sequence). V was trimmed by 1 base and J by 2 bases, leaving 9 bases between them. The CDR3 length is 14 residues. CDR3 coding DNA: TGTGCCAGCAGTTACTTACGGGTGCCCTACGAGCAGTACTTC. Its protein is CASSYLRVPYEQYF.

V is TRBV21-1 and J is TRBJ1-1; TRBD1 reflects the table's D call only, with no check against the DNA. TRBV21-1 constitutes a pseudogene. The length of the CDR3 is 14 residues. For the CDR3, the DNA is TGTGCCAGCAGCAAAGAGGACAGGAATCTTGAAGCTTTCTTT. Residues: CASSKEDRNLEAFF.

V is TRBV4-1 and J is TRBJ2-7, with D perhaps matching TRBD1 (5 bases). Germline CDR1 reads MGHRA; CDR2 reads YSYEKL. The CDR3 covers 15 residues. The V end lost 4 bases, the J end lost 3 bases, and 16 bases lay between the germline ends. As DNA, the CDR3 is TGCGCCAGCAGCCCTAGGCACGACAGTTACTACGAGCAGTACTTC. Its translation: CASSPRHDSYYEQYF.

CDR3: CASSYSGANVLTF. DNA of the CDR3: TGTGCCAGCAGTTACTCTGGGGCCAACGTCCTGACTTTC. The V call is TRBV6-5, the J call TRBJ2-6; D uncertain. V was cut by 0 bases and J by 3 bases, with 0 bases left in between. The CDR3 is 13 amino acids. Germline V gene sequence: CDR1 MNHEY, CDR2 SVGAGI.

The count of this clone is one. The genes are TRBV6-6 and TRBJ2-7; 9 nucleotides match TRBD2. Germline values: CDR1 MNHNY, CDR2 SVGAGI (reference sequence). This CDR3 spans 16 amino acids. The V and J ends lost 5 bases and 0 bases, in that order; junction bases with no gene match: 8. CDR3 protein: CASSPNFSGGSYEQYF. CDR3 DNA sequence: TGTGCCAGCAGTCCTAACTTTAGCGGGGGCTCCTACGAGCAGTACTTC.

The chain links TRBV2 to TRBJ1-5; D might be TRBD1 (6 bases). CDR3 length: 14 amino acids. The germline V gene has CDR1 SNHLY and CDR2 FYNNEI. Trimming shortened V by 6 bases and J by 0 bases, and 9 bases separated the two germline ends. The CDR3 region is CASRKQGSNQPQHF. As DNA, the CDR3 is TGTGCCAGCAGAAAACAGGGTAGCAATCAGCCCCAGCATTTT.

The chain uses TRBV7-3 and TRBJ2-1; the D is unclear. The CDR3 has 14 residues. The germline V gene encodes CDR1 SGHTA and CDR2 FQGTGA. The V end lost 4 bases, the J end lost 5 bases, and 12 bases lay between the germline ends. CDR3 sequence (DNA): TGTGCCAGCAGCTACGCTGGATATAACAATGAGCAGTTCTTC. Protein: CASSYAGYNNEQFF. The variable domain in full, completed from reference TRBV7-3 and TRBJ2-1, reads GAGVSQTPSNKVTEKGKYVELRCDPISGHTALYWYRQSLGQGPEFLIYFQGTGAADDSGLPNDRFFAVRPEGSVSTLKIQRTERGDSAVYLCASSYAGYNNEQFFGPGTRLTVL.

V usage is TRBV18 and J usage is TRBJ1-5; the match to TRBD1 covers 10 bases. Germline V gene lookup returns CDR1 KGHSH and CDR2 LQKENI. Trimming removed 3 bases from V and 7 bases from J; junction bases left unmatched: 9. This CDR3 spans 16 amino acids. CDR3 nucleotide sequence: TGTGCCAGCTCACCCACCGGGACAGGGGTATGGCAGCCCCAGCATTTT. Translating gives CASSPTGTGVWQPQHF.

The chain has TRBV2 and TRBJ2-5; D remains ambiguous. V lost 6 bases, J lost 2 bases, and 10 bases lay in between. The germline V gene has CDR1 SNHLY and CDR2 FYNNEI. This CDR3 is 13 amino acids long. The CDR3 DNA follows: TGTGCCAGCAGGGACGAACTTCAAGAGACCCAGTACTTC. Residues: CASRDELQETQYF.